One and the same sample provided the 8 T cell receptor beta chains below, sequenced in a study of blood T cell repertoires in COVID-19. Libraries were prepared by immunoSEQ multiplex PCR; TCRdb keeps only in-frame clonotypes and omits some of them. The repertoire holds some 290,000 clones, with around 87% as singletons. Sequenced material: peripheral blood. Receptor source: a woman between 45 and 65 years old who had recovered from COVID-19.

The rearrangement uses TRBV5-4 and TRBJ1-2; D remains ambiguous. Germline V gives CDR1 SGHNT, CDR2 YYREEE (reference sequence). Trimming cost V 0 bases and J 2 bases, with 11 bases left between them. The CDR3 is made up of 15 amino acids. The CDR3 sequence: CASSLVPAGNYGYTF. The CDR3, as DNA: TGTGCCAGCAGCTTGGTGCCCGCGGGGAACTATGGCTACACCTTC. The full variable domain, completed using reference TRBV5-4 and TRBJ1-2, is ETGVTQSPTHLIKTRGQQVTLRCSSQSGHNTVSWYQQALGQGPQFIFQYYREEENGRGNFPPRFSGLQFPNYSSELNVNALELDDSALYLCASSLVPAGNYGYTFGSGTRLTVV.

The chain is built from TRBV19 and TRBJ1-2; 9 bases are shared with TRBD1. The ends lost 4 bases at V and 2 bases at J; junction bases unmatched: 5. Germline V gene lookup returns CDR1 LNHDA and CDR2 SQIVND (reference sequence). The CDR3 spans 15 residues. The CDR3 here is CASSTRGQGNYGYTF. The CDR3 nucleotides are TGTGCCAGTAGTACCCGGGGACAGGGCAACTATGGCTACACCTTC.

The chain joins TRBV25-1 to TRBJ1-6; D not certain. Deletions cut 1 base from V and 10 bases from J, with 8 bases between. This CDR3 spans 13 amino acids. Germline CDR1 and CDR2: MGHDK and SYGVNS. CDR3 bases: TGTGCCAGCAGTGAATCTGAGTGGTCACCCCTCCACTTT. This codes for CASSESEWSPLHF.

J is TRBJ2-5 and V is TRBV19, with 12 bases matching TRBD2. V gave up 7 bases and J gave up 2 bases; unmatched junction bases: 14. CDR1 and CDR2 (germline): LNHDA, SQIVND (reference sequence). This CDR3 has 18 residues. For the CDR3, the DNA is TGTGCCAGTACCCGTACTGGACTAGCGGGGACCATTCAAGAGACCCAGTACTTC. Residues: CASTRTGLAGTIQETQYF.

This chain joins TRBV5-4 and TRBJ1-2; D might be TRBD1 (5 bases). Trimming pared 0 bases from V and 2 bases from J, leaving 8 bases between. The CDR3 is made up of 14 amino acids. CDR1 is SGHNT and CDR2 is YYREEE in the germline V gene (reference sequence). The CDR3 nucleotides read TGTGCCAGCAGCTTGGTGGGGCAGAACTATGGCTACACCTTC. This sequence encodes CASSLVGQNYGYTF.

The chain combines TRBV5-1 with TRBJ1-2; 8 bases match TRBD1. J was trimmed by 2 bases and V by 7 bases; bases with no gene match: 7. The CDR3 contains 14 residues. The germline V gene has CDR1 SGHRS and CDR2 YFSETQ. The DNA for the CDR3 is TGCGCCAGCTCCGACGACAGGGGAAACTATGGCTACACCTTC. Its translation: CASSDDRGNYGYTF.

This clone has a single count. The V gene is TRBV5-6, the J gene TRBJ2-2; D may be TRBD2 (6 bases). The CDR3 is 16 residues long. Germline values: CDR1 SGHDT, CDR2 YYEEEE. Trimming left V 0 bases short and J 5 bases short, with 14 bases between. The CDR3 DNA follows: TGTGCCAGCAGCTTGGTTGGGGTACGGGGGACCGGGGAGCTGTTTTTT. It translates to CASSLVGVRGTGELFF.

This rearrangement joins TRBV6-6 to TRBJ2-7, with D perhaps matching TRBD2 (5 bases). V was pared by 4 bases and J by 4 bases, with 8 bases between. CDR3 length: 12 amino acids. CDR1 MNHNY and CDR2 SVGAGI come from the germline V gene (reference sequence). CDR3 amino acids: CASSWTAYEQYF. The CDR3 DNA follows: TGTGCCAGCAGTTGGACTGCGTACGAGCAGTACTTC.